This entry lists 21 T cell receptor beta chains sequenced from one sample in a study of T cells in Graves' hyperthyroidism and ophthalmopathy. Amplification yielded TCR beta CDR3 regions, with RNA transcripts as the source. In the first-round RT-PCR of the TCR CDR3, the HTBI primer set was used. TCRdb processed the multiplex PCR reads anew with MiXCR; each CDR3 protein has one entry. Among approximately 370,000 distinct CDR3 sequences listed, about a sixth were seen once. Sequencing was carried out using blood. The receptors here all came from a woman aged 30 to 39 with Graves' hyperthyroidism that later progressed to Graves' ophthalmopathy.

The chain employs TRBV20-1 and TRBJ2-7, with TRBD2 matching over 7 bases. CDR3 length: 11 residues. The germline V gene encodes CDR1 DFQATT and CDR2 SNEGSKA (reference sequence). J was trimmed by 0 bases and V by 7 bases; bases with no gene match: 0. In DNA form, the CDR3 reads TGCAGTGGCGGGAGCTCCTACGAGCAGTACTTC. Amino acid sequence: CSGGSSYEQYF.

CDR3 in DNA: TGTGCCAGCAGCCAAACCGGAAAGGTGTACCCCTACGAGCAGTACTTC. This codes for CASSQTGKVYPYEQYF. The chain has TRBV27 and TRBJ2-7; D call uncertain. The germline V gene encodes CDR1 MNHEY and CDR2 SMNVEV (reference sequence). Trimming removed 6 bases at V and 2 bases at J, with 20 bases between. The CDR3 sequence is 16 residues long.

This clonotype was seen many times. This chain links TRBV6-1 with TRBJ2-3, with 8 bases fitting TRBD2. This CDR3 has 15 residues. Germline CDR1 reads MNHNS; CDR2 reads SASEGT. V shed 6 bases and J 1 base; nucleotides not matched to a gene: 6. The CDR3 reads CASSPLAGRTDTQYF. CDR3 bases: TGTGCCAGCAGCCCCTTAGCGGGACGCACAGATACGCAGTATTTT.

This clonotype was counted ten times or more. This rearrangement joins TRBV27 to TRBJ1-5; D gene ambiguous. The CDR3 covers 13 residues. V was cut by 3 bases and J by 3 bases, with 6 bases left in between. Germline V gives CDR1 MNHEY, CDR2 SMNVEV (reference sequence). Here the CDR3 DNA reads TGTGCCAGCAGTTTTGGAGTCAATCAGCCCCAGCATTTT. It yields the protein CASSFGVNQPQHF.

This clonotype has more than one count but fewer than ten. The chain is built from TRBV2 and TRBJ1-5; 10 bases agree with TRBD1. The germline V gene encodes CDR1 SNHLY and CDR2 FYNNEI. After removal of 6 bases from V and 5 bases from J, the junction contained 10 bases not matched to a gene. The CDR3 has 16 residues. The CDR3 nucleotides are TGTGCCAGCAGCCCGGGACAGGGGAATCCGTATCAGCCCCAGCATTTT. Translation gives CASSPGQGNPYQPQHF.

This clonotype was seen only a few times. V gene TRBV5-6 combines with J gene TRBJ2-2; D possibly corresponds to TRBD1 (6 bases). V was trimmed by 6 bases and J by 1 base, leaving 19 bases between them. The CDR3 loop spans 17 amino acids. Germline CDR1 and CDR2: SGHDT and YYEEEE. The DNA of the CDR3 is TGTGCCAGCATCACCAGGGGATCGCCCGAGAACACCGGGGAGCTGTTTTTT. This gives the protein CASITRGSPENTGELFF.

This clonotype was detected many times. The chain links TRBV6-1 to TRBJ1-2; the D gene is possibly TRBD1 (5 bases). The germline CDR1 and CDR2 sequences are MNHNS and SASEGT. CDR3 length: 11 residues. The V and J ends lost 7 bases and 4 bases respectively, with 7 bases between them. CDR3 coding DNA: TGTGCCAGCATCCAGGGCTATGGCTACACCTTC. It encodes CASIQGYGYTF.

This clonotype was found many times. Here the CDR3 reads CSARVSSGRFYNEQFF. The CDR3 DNA reads TGCAGTGCTAGAGTCTCTAGCGGGAGGTTCTACAATGAGCAGTTCTTC. The chain employs TRBV20-1 and TRBJ2-1; 11 positions agree with TRBD2. V trimming: 1 base; J trimming: 3 bases; junction bases outside the gene matches: 5. Germline V gene data show CDR1 as DFQATT and CDR2 as SNEGSKA (reference sequence). This CDR3 is 16 amino acids long.

This clonotype was seen a handful of times. This CDR3 is CASNTGAYSGANVLTF. In DNA form, the CDR3 reads TGTGCCAGTAACACCGGGGCTTACTCTGGGGCCAACGTCCTGACTTTC. The chain joins TRBV19 to TRBJ2-6; either TRBD1 or TRBD2 may fit D (5 bases each). This CDR3 is 16 amino acids long. Germline V lookup: CDR1 LNHDA, CDR2 SQIVND (reference sequence). Between the trimmed V and J ends, which lost 7 bases and 0 bases, there was a span of 13 bases.

The chain joins TRBV10-2 to TRBJ2-3; possible D gene TRBD1, 6 bases. Germline values: CDR1 WSHSY, CDR2 SAAADI. This CDR3 contains 15 residues. Trimming shortened V by 3 bases and J by 2 bases, and 12 bases separated the two germline ends. CDR3 region: CASSDGGGVTDTQYF. The CDR3 DNA reads as TGCGCCAGCAGTGATGGGGGCGGTGTCACAGATACGCAGTATTTT.

The sample holds many counts of this clonotype. The V and J genes are TRBV7-9 and TRBJ2-1; the match to TRBD1 covers 11 bases. Losses at the gene ends were 1 base for V and 6 bases for J; bases not matched to a gene: 2. The germline gives CDR1 SEHNR, CDR2 FQNEAQ (reference sequence). The CDR3 is made up of 15 amino acids. The CDR3 DNA is TGTGCCAGCAGCTTAGGGACAGGGGGCATCAATGAGCAGTTCTTC. Protein sequence: CASSLGTGGINEQFF.

This clonotype has ten or more counts. CDR3 nucleotides: TGTGCCAGCAGTTACTCGAAGGTCAGGGGAAGGGGTAACTATGGCTACACCTTC. As protein: CASSYSKVRGRGNYGYTF. The chain joins TRBV6-5 to TRBJ1-2, with D tentatively TRBD1 (6 bases). V gave up 0 bases and J gave up 1 base, with 18 bases separating them. The CDR3 runs to 18 residues. Germline CDR1 and CDR2: MNHEY and SVGAGI.

The sample holds many counts of this clonotype. The chain couples TRBV12-3 or TRBV12-4 to TRBJ1-2; TRBD1 is a possible D gene (5 bases). This CDR3 contains 12 residues. The CDR3: CATEQANYGYTF. The DNA for the CDR3 is TGTGCGACGGAACAGGCTAACTATGGCTACACCTTC.

The table lists this clonotype with many counts. The chain carries TRBV19 and TRBJ1-1, with 8 nucleotides matching TRBD1. Per germline, CDR1 LNHDA and CDR2 SQIVND (reference sequence). This CDR3 has 16 amino acids. With V trimmed by 9 bases and J by 5 bases, 17 bases remained unmatched. This CDR3 reads CASLIDAGGVRTEAFF. The CDR3 nucleotides are TGTGCCAGCCTGATTGACGCAGGGGGCGTAAGGACTGAAGCTTTCTTT.

The genes are TRBV19 and TRBJ2-3, with 12 bases fitting TRBD2. Germline CDR1 is LNHDA and CDR2 is SQIVND (reference sequence). Unmatched junction bases numbered 6, after V lost 4 bases and J lost 4 bases. CDR3 length: 16 residues. The CDR3 DNA reads TGTGCCAGTAGTACCCGACTAGCGGGAGATCCAGATACGCAGTATTTT. Encoded protein: CASSTRLAGDPDTQYF.

This clonotype was recorded many times. This sequence joins TRBV30 and TRBJ1-2, with unresolved D. The V end was cut by 0 bases, the J end by 8 bases, with 13 bases between. The germline gives CDR1 GTSNPN, CDR2 SVGIG (reference sequence). The CDR3 extends over 13 amino acids. The CDR3 sequence: CAWSVQEGLGYTF. The CDR3 nucleotides read TGTGCCTGGAGTGTACAAGAAGGGTTGGGCTACACCTTC.

This clonotype has ten or more counts. The J gene is TRBJ2-1, the V gene TRBV27; 11 bases fit TRBD2. The CDR3 spans 14 residues. Germline-derived CDR1 and CDR2 are MNHEY and SMNVEV (reference sequence). Unmatched junction bases numbered 6, after V lost 10 bases and J lost 4 bases. This chain's CDR3 is CATKTSGEYNEQFF. In DNA form, the CDR3 reads TGTGCCACCAAGACTAGCGGGGAATACAATGAGCAGTTCTTC.

CDR3 sequence: CASNPAAPGLAPQYF. The CDR3 nucleotides are TGTGCCAGCAACCCCGCCGCCCCCGGACTAGCACCGCAGTATTTT. The V call is TRBV7-9, the J call TRBJ2-3; 8 nucleotides align to TRBD2. The V gene's germline CDR1 is SEHNR and CDR2 FQNEAQ (reference sequence). The ends lost 7 bases at V and 10 bases at J; junction bases unmatched: 16. The CDR3 length is 15 residues. Looking up the rest from reference TRBV7-9 and TRBJ2-3 gives the full variable domain: DTGVSQNPRHKITKRGQNVTFRCDPISEHNRLYWYRQTLGQGPEFLTYFQNEAQLEKSRLLSDRFSAERPKGSFSTLEIQRTEQGDSAMYLCASNPAAPGLAPQYFGPGTRLTVL.

This clonotype was seen at least ten times. The chain recombines TRBV12-3 or TRBV12-4 with TRBJ2-5; 8 bases fit TRBD1. V trimming: 2 bases; J trimming: 4 bases; junction bases outside the gene matches: 0. The CDR3 runs to 13 residues. The CDR3 sequence: CASSLTGGETQYF. The CDR3 DNA is TGTGCCAGCAGTTTAACAGGGGGAGAGACCCAGTACTTC.

This clonotype was seen more than once but under ten times. This rearrangement joins TRBV3-1 to TRBJ2-2; 8 bases agree with TRBD2. With V trimmed by 4 bases and J by 4 bases, 2 bases remained unmatched. Looked up from germline, CDR1 is LGHDT and CDR2 is YNNKEL (reference sequence). The CDR3 is 14 amino acids. This chain's CDR3 is CASSPGTSTGELFF. CDR3 DNA: TGTGCCAGCAGCCCGGGGACTAGCACCGGGGAGCTGTTTTTT.

This clonotype was counted only a few times. The J gene is TRBJ1-4, the V gene TRBV4-1, with D uncertain. CDR3 length equals 15 residues. The germline V and J ends were trimmed by 2 bases and 0 bases, with 7 bases remaining between them. Germline-derived CDR1 and CDR2 are MGHRA and YSYEKL. CDR3 in DNA: TGCGCCAGCAGCCAACCCGGGACAACTAATGAAAAACTGTTTTTT. Translation: CASSQPGTTNEKLFF.